Listed below are T cell receptor beta chains from one sample, sequenced in a study of blood T cells in healthy people across ages. TCRdb processed the 5' RACE reads anew with MiXCR; each CDR3 protein has one entry. Seen here are about 730,000 distinct CDR3 sequences, approximately 43% observed once, and the top ten hold about 20%. Sequenced sample: blood. The receptors shown here come from an older woman in good health. CDR3s include the opening cysteine and the closing phenylalanine or tryptophan. D genes are given only for firm matches. Clone size is stated in some rows and not others, as once, few, many or a class when expanded.

>TRBJ2-3|TRBV5-1|-|TRBD1
TGCGCCAGCAGCCTGGGACAGGGGGTGGACTATACGCAGTATTTT
CASSLGQGVDYTQYF
>TRBJ1-1|TRBV18|few|-
TGTGCCAGCTCACCAGACGGGGCGACTGAAGCTTTCTTT
CASSPDGATEAFF
>TRBJ2-7|TRBV7-2|few|TRBD2
TGTGCCAGCAGCTTGACTAGCGGGGGGGCCGCGTACGAGCAGTACTTC
CASSLTSGGAAYEQYF
>TRBJ1-5|TRBV7-8|-|-
TGTGCCAGCACAGGTAGCGGAGGGGGGCAGCCCCAGCATTTT
CASTGSGGGQPQHF
>TRBJ1-4|TRBV27|-|-
TGTGCCAGCAGACCAGACAGGCGGACTAATGAAAAACTGTTTTTT
CASRPDRRTNEKLFF
>TRBJ2-1|TRBV7-9|-|-
TGTGCCAGCAGCGCCTCTCTCTACAATGAGCAGTTCTTC
CASSASLYNEQFF
>TRBJ1-4|TRBV4-1|-|-
TGCGCCAGCAGCCAGACACGCTTGAATGAAAAACTGTTTTTT
CASSQTRLNEKLFF
>TRBJ2-5|TRBV21-1|-|-
TGTGCCAGCAGCACCTGGGCCCCCAGGGAGACCCAGTACTTC
CASSTWAPRETQYF
>TRBJ1-2|TRBV27|many|TRBD1
TGTGCCAGCAGTCGGGACAGGGTCTATGGCTACACCTTC
CASSRDRVYGYTF
>TRBJ2-1|TRBV6-5|few|-
TGTGCCAGCAGACACTTGGACGGTCATCGGAACAATGAGCAGTTCTTC
CASRHLDGHRNNEQFF
>TRBJ1-2|TRBV6-6|-|-
TGTGCCAGCAGTTACGGGTGGGGGACCTATGGCTACACCTTC
CASSYGWGTYGYTF
>TRBJ2-1|TRBV5-1|-|-
TGCGCCAGCAGCTTGGAGACTACATACAATGAGCAGTTCTTC
CASSLETTYNEQFF
>TRBJ2-3|TRBV9|-|TRBD2
TGTGCCAGCAGCGTAGGAGGCCTAGCGGGACGCACAGATACGCAGTATTTT
CASSVGGLAGRTDTQYF
>TRBJ2-3|TRBV20-1|-|TRBD2
TGCAGTGCTAGCGGACTAGCGGGGGGGGGTCCGGATACGCAGTATTTT
CSASGLAGGGPDTQYF
>TRBJ1-5|TRBV12-3/TRBV12-4|-|-
TGTGCCAGCAGTTTAAATTTTCAACTCCGGCCGGAGGGAGGCAATCAGCCCCAGCATTTT
CASSLNFQLRPEGGNQPQHF
>TRBJ1-1|TRBV28|-|-
TGTGCCAGCAGTTTTGGGGGGGGCGGGTGGACTGAAGCTTTCTTT
CASSFGGGGWTEAFF
>TRBJ2-1|TRBV6-2/TRBV6-3|many|TRBD2
TGTGCCAGCAGTAACGGGGGGGGCGGGGAGACCTACAATGAGCAGTTCTTC
CASSNGGGGETYNEQFF
>TRBJ2-7|TRBV5-1|-|TRBD1
TGCGCCAGCAGCTGGACAGGGGACTCCTACAATGAGCAGTACTTC
CASSWTGDSYNEQYF
>TRBJ1-2|TRBV16|-|-
TGTGCCAGCAGCCAATCGAAATCGGGGAATCATGGCTACACCTTC
CASSQSKSGNHGYTF
>TRBJ2-3|TRBV7-9|few|-
TGTGCCAGCAAGGCAGGGGAGTTCGCAGATACGCAGTATTTT
CASKAGEFADTQYF
>TRBJ1-4|TRBV20-1|-|-
TGCAGTGCGGGAGGCGGGGACGGGGAAAAACTGTTTTTT
CSAGGGDGEKLFF
>TRBJ2-7|TRBV6-6|-|TRBD1
TGTGCCACCTATACAGGGGGCAGCGCCTACGAGCAGTACTTC
CATYTGGSAYEQYF
>TRBJ2-5|TRBV20-1|-|TRBD2
TGCAGTGCTAGAAGGTTGGGACTAGCGGGGGGGCGGAATGAGCAGTACTTC
CSARRLGLAGGRNEQYF
>TRBJ1-1|TRBV20-1|-|-
TGCAGTGCTAGACGGCAGAAGAACACTGAAGCTTTCTTT
CSARRQKNTEAFF
>TRBJ2-1|TRBV5-1|few|TRBD2
TGCGCCAGCAGCCCCCTAGCGGGAGGGTCCTACAATGAGCAGTTCTTC
CASSPLAGGSYNEQFF
>TRBJ1-1|TRBV7-2|few|-
TGTGCCAGCAGCTTACGCGGGCCATGGAACACTGAAGCTTTCTTT
CASSLRGPWNTEAFF
>TRBJ1-4|TRBV6-1|few|-
TGTGCCAGCAGCGGGACGGCTAATGAAAAACTGTTTTTT
CASSGTANEKLFF
>TRBJ1-2|TRBV27|many|-
TGTGCCAGCAGCTTAGAAGGGAACTATGGCTACACCTTC
CASSLEGNYGYTF
>TRBJ2-1|TRBV29-1|many|-
TGCAGCGTTGAAGATAAAACGGAAAACAATGAGCAGTTCTTC
CSVEDKTENNEQFF